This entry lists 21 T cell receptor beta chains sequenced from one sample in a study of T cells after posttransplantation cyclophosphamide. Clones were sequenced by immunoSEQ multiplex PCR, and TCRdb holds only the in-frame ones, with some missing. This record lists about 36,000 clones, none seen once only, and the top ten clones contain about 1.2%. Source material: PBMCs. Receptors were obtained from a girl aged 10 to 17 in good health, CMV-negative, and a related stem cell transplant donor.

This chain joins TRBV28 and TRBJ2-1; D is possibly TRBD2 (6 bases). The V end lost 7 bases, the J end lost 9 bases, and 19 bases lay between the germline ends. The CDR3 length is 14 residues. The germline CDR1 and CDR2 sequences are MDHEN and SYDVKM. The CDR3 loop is CASTEGGERSEQFF. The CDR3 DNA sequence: TGTGCCAGCACCGAAGGCGGGGAGCGTAGTGAGCAGTTCTTC.

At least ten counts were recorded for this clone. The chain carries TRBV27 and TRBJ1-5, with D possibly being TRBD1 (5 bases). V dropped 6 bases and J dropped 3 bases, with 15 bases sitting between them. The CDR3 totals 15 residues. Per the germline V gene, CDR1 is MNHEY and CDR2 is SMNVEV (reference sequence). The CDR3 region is CASRNKRDSNQPQHF. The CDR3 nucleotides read TGTGCCAGCAGGAACAAACGGGACTCCAATCAGCCCCAGCATTTT.

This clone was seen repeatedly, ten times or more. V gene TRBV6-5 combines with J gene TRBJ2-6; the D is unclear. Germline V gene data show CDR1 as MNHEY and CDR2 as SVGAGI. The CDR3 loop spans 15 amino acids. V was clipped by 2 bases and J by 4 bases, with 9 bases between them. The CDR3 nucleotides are TGTGCCAGCAGTTACGAGACAAGAGGGGCCAACGTCCTGACTTTC. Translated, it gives CASSYETRGANVLTF.

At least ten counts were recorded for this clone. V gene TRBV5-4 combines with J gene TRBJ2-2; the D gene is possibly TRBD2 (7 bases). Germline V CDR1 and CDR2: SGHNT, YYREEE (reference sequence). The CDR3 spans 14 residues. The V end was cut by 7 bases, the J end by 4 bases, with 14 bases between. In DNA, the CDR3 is TGTGCCAGCTCGGGGGGCGTCATCACCGGGGAGCTGTTTTTT. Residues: CASSGGVITGELFF.

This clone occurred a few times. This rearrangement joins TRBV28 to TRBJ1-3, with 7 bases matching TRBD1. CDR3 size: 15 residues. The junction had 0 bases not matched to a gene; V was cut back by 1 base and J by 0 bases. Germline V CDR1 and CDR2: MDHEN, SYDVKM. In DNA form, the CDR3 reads TGTGCCAGCAGTTTATACAGGGGCTCTGGAAACACCATATATTTT. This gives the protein CASSLYRGSGNTIYF.

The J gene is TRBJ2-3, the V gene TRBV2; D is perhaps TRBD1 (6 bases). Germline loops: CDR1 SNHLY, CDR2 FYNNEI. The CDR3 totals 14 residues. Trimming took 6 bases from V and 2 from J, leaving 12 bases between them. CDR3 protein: CASSPGQVTDTQYF. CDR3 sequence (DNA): TGTGCCAGCAGCCCGGGACAAGTCACAGATACGCAGTATTTT. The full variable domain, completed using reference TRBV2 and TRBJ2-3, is EPEVTQTPSHQVTQMGQEVILRCVPISNHLYFYWYRQILGQKVEFLVSFYNNEISEKSEIFDDQFSVERPDGSNFTLKIRSTKLEDSAMYFCASSPGQVTDTQYFGPGTRLTVL.

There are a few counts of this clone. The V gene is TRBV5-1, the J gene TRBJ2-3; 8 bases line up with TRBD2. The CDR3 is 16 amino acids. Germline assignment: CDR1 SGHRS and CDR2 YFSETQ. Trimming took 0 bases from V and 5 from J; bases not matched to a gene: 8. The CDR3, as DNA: TGCGCCAGCAGCTTGGTGGCGGGGGGCCGGGGAGATACGCAGTATTTT. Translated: CASSLVAGGRGDTQYF.

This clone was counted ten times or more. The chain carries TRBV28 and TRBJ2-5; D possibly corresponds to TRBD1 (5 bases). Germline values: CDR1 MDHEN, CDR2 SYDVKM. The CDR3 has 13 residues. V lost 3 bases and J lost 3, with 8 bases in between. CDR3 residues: CASSFAGKETQYF. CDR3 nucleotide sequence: TGTGCCAGCAGTTTTGCAGGGAAAGAGACCCAGTACTTC.

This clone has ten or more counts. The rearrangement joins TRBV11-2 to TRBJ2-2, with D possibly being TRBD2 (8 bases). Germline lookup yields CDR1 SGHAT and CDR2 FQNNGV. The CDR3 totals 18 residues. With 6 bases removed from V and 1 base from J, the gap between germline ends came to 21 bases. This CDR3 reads CASSPAGGDSLNTGELFF. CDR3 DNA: TGTGCCAGCAGTCCTGCCGGGGGGGACAGCCTGAACACCGGGGAGCTGTTTTTT.

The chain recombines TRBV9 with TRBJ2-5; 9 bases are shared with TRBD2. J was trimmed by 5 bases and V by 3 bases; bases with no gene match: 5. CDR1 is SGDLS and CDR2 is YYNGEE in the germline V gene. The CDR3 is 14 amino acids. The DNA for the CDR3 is TGTGCCAGCAGCGGGAAAAGCGGGAGGGAGACCCAGTACTTC. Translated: CASSGKSGRETQYF. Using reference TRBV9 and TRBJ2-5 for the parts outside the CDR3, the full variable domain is DSGVTQTPKHLITATGQRVTLRCSPRSGDLSVYWYQQSLDQGLQFLIQYYNGEERAKGNILERFSAQQFPDLHSELNLSSLELGDSALYFCASSGKSGRETQYFGPGTRLLVL.

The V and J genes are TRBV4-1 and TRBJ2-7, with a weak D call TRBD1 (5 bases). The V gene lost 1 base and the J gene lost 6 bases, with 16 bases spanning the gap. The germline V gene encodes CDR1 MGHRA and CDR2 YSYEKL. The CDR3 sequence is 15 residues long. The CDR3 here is CASSQVFSRDTEQYF. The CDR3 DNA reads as TGCGCCAGCAGCCAAGTTTTTTCCAGGGATACCGAGCAGTACTTC.

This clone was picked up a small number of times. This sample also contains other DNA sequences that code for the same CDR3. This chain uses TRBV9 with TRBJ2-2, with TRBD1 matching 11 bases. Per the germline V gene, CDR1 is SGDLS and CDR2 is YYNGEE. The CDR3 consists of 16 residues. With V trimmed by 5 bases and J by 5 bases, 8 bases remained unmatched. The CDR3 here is CASSLGGQGGTGELFF. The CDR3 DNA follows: TGTGCCAGCAGTCTGGGGGGACAGGGGGGAACCGGGGAGCTGTTTTTT. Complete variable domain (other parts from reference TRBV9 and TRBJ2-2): DSGVTQTPKHLITATGQRVTLRCSPRSGDLSVYWYQQSLDQGLQFLIQYYNGEERAKGNILERFSAQQFPDLHSELNLSSLELGDSALYFCASSLGGQGGTGELFFGEGSRLTVL.

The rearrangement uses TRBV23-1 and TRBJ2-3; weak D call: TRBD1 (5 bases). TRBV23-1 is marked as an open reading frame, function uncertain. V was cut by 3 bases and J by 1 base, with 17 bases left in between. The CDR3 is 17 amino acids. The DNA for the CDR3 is TGCGCCAGCAGTCACCTCAAGGGGCCCCCGGGCACAGATACGCAGTATTTT. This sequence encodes CASSHLKGPPGTDTQYF.

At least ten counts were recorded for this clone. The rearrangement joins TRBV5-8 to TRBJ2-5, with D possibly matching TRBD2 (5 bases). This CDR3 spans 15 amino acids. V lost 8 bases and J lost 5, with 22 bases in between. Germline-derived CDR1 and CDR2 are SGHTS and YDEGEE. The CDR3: CASHSERTPEETQYF. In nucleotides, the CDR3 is TGTGCCAGTCACTCCGAGCGGACCCCCGAGGAGACCCAGTACTTC.

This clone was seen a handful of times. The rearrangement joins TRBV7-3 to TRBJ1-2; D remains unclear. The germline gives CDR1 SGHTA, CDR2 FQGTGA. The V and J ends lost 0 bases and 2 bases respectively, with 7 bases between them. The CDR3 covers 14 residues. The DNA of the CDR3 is TGTGCCAGCAGCTTAACACCGGGAAACTATGGCTACACCTTC. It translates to CASSLTPGNYGYTF.

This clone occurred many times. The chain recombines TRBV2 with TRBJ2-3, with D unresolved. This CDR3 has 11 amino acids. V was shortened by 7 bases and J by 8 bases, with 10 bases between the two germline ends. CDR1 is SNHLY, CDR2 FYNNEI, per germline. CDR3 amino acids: CASIGESTQYF. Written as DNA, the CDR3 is TGTGCCAGCATTGGAGAGTCTACGCAGTATTTT.

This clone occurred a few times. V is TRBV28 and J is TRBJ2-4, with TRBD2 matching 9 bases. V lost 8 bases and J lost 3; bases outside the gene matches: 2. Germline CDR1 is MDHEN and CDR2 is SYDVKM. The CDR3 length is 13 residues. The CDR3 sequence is CASQLAGKNIQYF. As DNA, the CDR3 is TGTGCCAGCCAACTAGCGGGCAAAAACATTCAGTACTTC.

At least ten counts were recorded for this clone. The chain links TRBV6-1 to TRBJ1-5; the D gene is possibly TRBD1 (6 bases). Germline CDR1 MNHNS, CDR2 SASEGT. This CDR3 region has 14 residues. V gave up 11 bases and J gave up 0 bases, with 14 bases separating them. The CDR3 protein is CARGRDISNQPQHF. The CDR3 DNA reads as TGTGCCCGGGGGAGGGACATTAGCAATCAGCCCCAGCATTTT.

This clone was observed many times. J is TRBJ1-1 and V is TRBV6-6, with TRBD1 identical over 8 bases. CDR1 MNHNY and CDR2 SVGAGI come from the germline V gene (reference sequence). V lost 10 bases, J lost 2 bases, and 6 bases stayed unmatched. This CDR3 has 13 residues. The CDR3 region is CATRQGINTEAFF. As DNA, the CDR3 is TGTGCCACTAGACAGGGGATTAACACTGAAGCTTTCTTT.

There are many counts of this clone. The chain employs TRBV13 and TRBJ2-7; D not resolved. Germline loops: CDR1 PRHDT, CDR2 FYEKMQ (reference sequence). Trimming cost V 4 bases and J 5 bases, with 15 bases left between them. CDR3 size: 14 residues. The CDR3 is CASSSLTSWDEQYF. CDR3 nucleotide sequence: TGTGCCAGCAGCTCCCTGACTTCTTGGGACGAGCAGTACTTC.

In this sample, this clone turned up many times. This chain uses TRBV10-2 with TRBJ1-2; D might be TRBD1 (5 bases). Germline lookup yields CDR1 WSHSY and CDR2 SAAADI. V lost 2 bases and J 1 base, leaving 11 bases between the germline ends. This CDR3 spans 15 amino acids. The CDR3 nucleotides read TGCGCCAGCAGTGAGCGGCGGGGCCTTAACTATGGCTACACCTTC. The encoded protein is CASSERRGLNYGYTF.